This record looks at one T cell receptor beta chain sequence and its context. Seattle patients were enrolled while actively infected and followed longitudinally. This record belongs to a study of blood T cell repertoires in COVID-19. Background on the study: The United States, Italy and Spain supplied acute and convalescent COVID-19 samples. The cDNA or gDNA used as material had been derived from T cells, B-cell-depleted T cells, or PBMCs.

In the original workflow: Estimates of nucleated cell counts were drawn from the amplification of reference gene primers. The repertoire was sequenced with immunoSEQ multiplex PCR; TCRdb's copy has only in-frame clones and lacks some. That table is the source of V, J and clone size, and D and trimming were worked out from the DNA. The sample has 100,000 to 150,000 clones; around 89% are singletons. The source is a man aged 60 to 75 with COVID-19, enrolled during active disease. Sequencing was performed on peripheral blood.

CDR3 sequence reads: CASGQGALSEQYF. CDR3 sequence (DNA): TGTGCCAGTGGACAGGGGGCTCTGTCCGAGCAGTACTTC. The chain joins TRBV19 to TRBJ2-7; 11 bases are shared with TRBD1. Germline CDR1 reads LNHDA; CDR2 reads SQIVND (reference sequence). CDR3 size: 13 residues. V shed 8 bases and J 6 bases; nucleotides not matched to a gene: 6.